This TCR beta chain was found in a study of cytomegalovirus exposure and HLA in healthy donors. For the study at large: Most donors, 70% to 85% of 398 genotyped, fell in the Caucasian-associated ancestry cluster.

Findings and limits, study-wide: Several of the most significant clusters appeared, in a later analysis, to be linked to common viral pathogens. A reported reduction in N-insertions relative to the approximately 640-donor mean was seen in an Asian-associated ancestry cluster in a later analysis.

The study ran its PCR with 60 Vbeta and 13 Jbeta primers. Generated by immunoSEQ multiplex PCR, the TCRdb table keeps only in-frame clones and is missing some. The sample contains about 200,000 clones, 82% of which appear only once. The CDR3 is made up of 13 amino acids. Germline loops: CDR1 LNHNV, CDR2 YYDKDF (reference sequence). Between the trimmed V and J ends, which lost 6 bases and 10 bases, there was a span of 16 bases. Though nominally healthy at sampling, donors likely had unrecorded immune exposures. Concerning this clone: Its antigen is undetermined.

This sequence originates from a woman aged 45 to 65 in good health and CMV-seropositive. V is TRBV15 and J is TRBJ2-1; D perhaps matches TRBD2 (6 bases). The sample taken for sequencing was PBMCs. The CDR3 reads CATRLQDYLEQFF. Here the CDR3 DNA reads TGTGCCACCAGATTACAGGACTACCTAGAGCAGTTCTTC.